What follows are 18 T cell receptor beta chains derived from one specimen sequenced in a study of T-cell memory formation after mild COVID-19. One entry per CDR3 protein results from TCRdb running MiXCR on the 5' RACE reads. The profile shows fewer than 90,000 distinct CDR3 sequences, 14% of them singletons. The sequencing input was PBMCs or a T cell subset sorted from them (not recorded which). The receptor set was obtained from an adult woman who had mild COVID-19 (a few samples of this study predate the infection). Cell type and time point are not known.

This clonotype has more than one count but fewer than ten. The chain employs TRBV7-9 and TRBJ1-1; TRBD1 might be the D (5 bases). The CDR3 spans 14 residues. The germline V gene encodes CDR1 SEHNR and CDR2 FQNEAQ (reference sequence). The V end was cut by 5 bases, the J end by 4 bases, with 14 bases between. For the CDR3, the DNA is TGTGCCAGCAGCCCCGCCCCAGGGATCACTGAAGCTTTCTTT. The encoded protein is CASSPAPGITEAFF.

This clonotype was picked up a small number of times. The chain couples TRBV7-9 to TRBJ2-1; 10 bases align to TRBD2. CDR1 is SEHNR, CDR2 FQNEAQ, per germline (reference sequence). V lost 4 bases to trimming and J lost 0 bases; unmatched junction nucleotides: 9. The CDR3 has 18 residues. CDR3 region: CASSSATTSGTSYNEQFF. For the CDR3, the DNA is TGTGCCAGCAGCTCAGCTACAACTAGCGGGACCTCCTACAATGAGCAGTTCTTC.

This chain joins TRBV6-5 and TRBJ2-5; unclear D gene. V lost 2 bases and J 5 bases, leaving 18 bases between the germline ends. The germline V gene encodes CDR1 MNHEY and CDR2 SVGAGI. The CDR3 has 16 residues. The CDR3 region has the DNA TGTGCCAGCAGTTACGGTAGTCTTGTAACTTGGGAGACCCAGTACTTC. Translated: CASSYGSLVTWETQYF.

This clonotype was recorded a few times. J is TRBJ2-5 and V is TRBV9; TRBD1 matches at 8 bases. Germline trimming cut 4 bases from V and 5 bases from J; bases unmatched to any gene: 4. From germline, CDR1 is SGDLS and CDR2 YYNGEE. This CDR3 is 13 amino acids long. The CDR3 coding sequence is TGTGCCAGCAGCTTGGACAGGGCGGAGACCCAGTACTTC. This translates into CASSLDRAETQYF. Variable domain in full (rest from reference TRBV9 and TRBJ2-5): DSGVTQTPKHLITATGQRVTLRCSPRSGDLSVYWYQQSLDQGLQFLIQYYNGEERAKGNILERFSAQQFPDLHSELNLSSLELGDSALYFCASSLDRAETQYFGPGTRLLVL.

This clonotype was seen more than once but under ten times. V is TRBV10-3 and J is TRBJ2-7; D is uncertain. Trimming removed 3 bases at V and 1 base at J, with 19 bases between. The length of the CDR3 is 17 residues. Per germline, CDR1 ENHRY and CDR2 SYGVKD. The DNA for the CDR3 is TGTGCCATCAGTGACCCGGGTGGGGTCCCTCTTTCCTACGAGCAGTACTTC. Its translation is CAISDPGGVPLSYEQYF.

This clonotype showed up just a few times. The chain links TRBV6-6 to TRBJ2-7, with a tentative D call TRBD1 (6 bases). The germline gives CDR1 MNHNY, CDR2 SVGAGI (reference sequence). The CDR3 is 15 amino acids. Trimming pared 7 bases from V and 4 bases from J, leaving 20 bases between. The CDR3 bases are TGTGCCAGCAATCCTACCGGGACATTTTATTACGAGCAGTACTTC. This translates into CASNPTGTFYYEQYF.

This clonotype was detected only a few times. Compared with germline, one end of the junction differs, possibly owing to a read error. The J gene is TRBJ2-7, the V gene TRBV27, with 8 bases matching TRBD1. Germline lookup yields CDR1 MNHEY and CDR2 SMNVEV (reference sequence). CDR3 size: 14 residues. As DNA, the CDR3 is TGTGCCAGCAGTGTATCAGGGGGCGGCTACGAGCAGTACTTC. Translation gives CASSVSGGGYEQYF.

V and J are TRBV9 and TRBJ2-7; TRBD1 is a possible D gene (6 bases). The CDR3 spans 14 residues. The germline gives CDR1 SGDLS, CDR2 YYNGEE. Trimming cost V 0 bases and J 4 bases, with 11 bases left between them. CDR3: CASSVVPGDYEQYF. The CDR3 DNA reads as TGTGCCAGCAGCGTAGTTCCAGGGGATTACGAGCAGTACTTC.

This sequence joins TRBV20-1 and TRBJ1-1; 7 nucleotides line up with TRBD1. This CDR3 is built from 14 residues. V dropped 6 bases and J dropped 5; count of bases not matched to a gene: 12. CDR1 DFQATT and CDR2 SNEGSKA come from the germline V gene (reference sequence). The CDR3, as DNA: TGCAGTGCCCGAGGGGGCCACCCGGAGACTGAAGCTTTCTTT. Its translation is CSARGGHPETEAFF.

Only a few counts were recorded for this clonotype. The CDR3 nucleotides are TGTGCCAGCAGTTACTCGAGAGATCCGGTCGAGCAGTACTTC. Translation: CASSYSRDPVEQYF. The chain carries TRBV6-2 or TRBV6-3 and TRBJ2-7, with D unclear. Trimming pared 0 bases from V and 6 bases from J, leaving 12 bases between. CDR1 is MNHEY, CDR2 SVGEGT, per germline. The CDR3 runs to 14 residues.

The V and J genes are TRBV20-1 and TRBJ2-7; 9 bases are a match to TRBD2. CDR1 and CDR2 from the germline V gene are DFQATT and SNEGSKA (reference sequence). Trimming took 4 bases from V and 0 from J; bases not matched to a gene: 4. This CDR3 comprises 14 residues. Here the CDR3 reads CSAIAGDSSYEQYF. The CDR3 nucleotides read TGCAGTGCTATAGCGGGAGACTCCTCCTACGAGCAGTACTTC.

This chain uses TRBV4-3 with TRBJ2-4; D uncertain. Germline V lookup: CDR1 LGHNA, CDR2 YSLEER. CDR3 length: 16 residues. Trimming stripped 0 bases from V and 0 bases from J, with 9 bases between. In DNA, the CDR3 is TGCGCCAGCAGCCAAGATCTTCGGGTAGCCAAAAACATTCAGTACTTC. Translating gives CASSQDLRVAKNIQYF.

The J gene is TRBJ2-7, the V gene TRBV20-1; 10 bases agree with TRBD2. Trimming took 0 bases from V and 3 from J; bases not matched to a gene: 8. The CDR3 spans 16 residues. CDR1 and CDR2 from the germline V gene are DFQATT and SNEGSKA (reference sequence). CDR3 region: CSARDYKRGGLYEQYF. For the CDR3, the DNA is TGCAGTGCTAGAGACTATAAGCGGGGGGGCCTCTACGAGCAGTACTTC.

This clonotype was observed a few times. The V call is TRBV13, the J call TRBJ2-3; tentative D call: TRBD2 (6 bases). This CDR3 has 12 amino acids. Germline-derived CDR1 and CDR2 are PRHDT and FYEKMQ (reference sequence). Trimming took 5 bases from V and 10 from J, leaving 13 bases between them. Here the CDR3 DNA reads TGTGCCAGCAGCCGCGGGATCGGGTCGCAGTATTTT. This translates into CASSRGIGSQYF.

Here the CDR3 DNA reads TGTGCCAGCAGCTTGTCTGGTCCTGGGATGTACAATGAGCAGTTCTTC. As protein: CASSLSGPGMYNEQFF. The chain links TRBV5-4 to TRBJ2-1; D is unresolved. The CDR3 loop spans 16 amino acids. Germline V gene data show CDR1 as SGHNT and CDR2 as YYREEE (reference sequence). Trimming took off 1 base at V and 4 bases at J, with 15 bases between the two ends.

The gene calls are TRBV19 and TRBJ2-2; maybe TRBD2 (6 bases). V was cut by 5 bases and J by 6 bases, with 16 bases left in between. CDR1 and CDR2 from the germline V gene are LNHDA and SQIVND (reference sequence). The CDR3 length is 15 residues. CDR3 sequence reads: CASSQRLGVAGELFF. For the CDR3, the DNA is TGTGCCAGTAGTCAGCGACTAGGGGTTGCCGGGGAGCTGTTTTTT.

This clonotype has a handful of counts. The chain uses TRBV27 and TRBJ1-2; tentatively, D is TRBD1 (5 bases). The ends were cut back, 5 bases at V and 3 bases at J, with 16 bases in the middle. Per the germline V gene, CDR1 is MNHEY and CDR2 is SMNVEV (reference sequence). The CDR3 is made up of 15 amino acids. CDR3 DNA sequence: TGTGCCAGCAGTCCCACGGGGCCGGAGGACTATGGCTACACCTTC. Residues: CASSPTGPEDYGYTF.

This clonotype was recorded at least ten times. This sequence joins TRBV4-3 and TRBJ2-5; a weak D match, TRBD2 (5 bases). V was cut by 3 bases and J by 5 bases, with 13 bases left in between. This CDR3 has 14 residues. CDR1 LGHNA and CDR2 YSLEER come from the germline V gene. The chain's CDR3 is CASSQNSVGETQYF. The CDR3 bases are TGCGCCAGCAGCCAGAATAGCGTTGGCGAGACCCAGTACTTC.